A single sample gave rise to the 10 T cell receptor beta chains below, sequenced in a study of shared clonotypes between healthy human individuals. The repertoire was sequenced with immunoSEQ multiplex PCR; TCRdb's copy has only in-frame clones and lacks some. Of around 1.1 million clones in the sample, around 78% were seen once. The sequencing input was memory CD4+ T cells from PBMCs. Subset of the sample: CD45RA-negative fraction. The receptor source for this set is a man between 18 and 29 years old in good health. Some clones in this sample may be carry-over from other donors' samples.

This rearrangement joins TRBV27 to TRBJ1-2; D gene ambiguous. The V end lost 3 bases, the J end lost 4 bases, and 15 bases lay between the germline ends. The CDR3 totals 15 residues. Germline assignment: CDR1 MNHEY and CDR2 SMNVEV (reference sequence). The CDR3 region has the DNA TGTGCCAGCAGTTTGTCGAGACTACCCCGCTATGGCTACACCTTC. Encoded protein: CASSLSRLPRYGYTF.

This chain uses TRBV5-1 with TRBJ1-5, with D perhaps TRBD1 (6 bases). Germline V lookup: CDR1 SGHRS, CDR2 YFSETQ. The CDR3 has 13 amino acids. Deletions cut 4 bases from V and 7 bases from J, with 12 bases between. CDR3 amino acids: CASSTQTGQPQHF. CDR3 coding DNA: TGCGCCAGCAGCACCCAGACAGGCCAGCCCCAGCATTTT. Based on the CDR3 plus reference TRBV5-1 and TRBJ1-5, the full variable domain is KAGVTQTPRYLIKTRGQQVTLSCSPISGHRSVSWYQQTPGQGLQFLFEYFSETQRNKGNFPGRFSGRQFSNSRSEMNVSTLELGDSALYLCASSTQTGQPQHFGDGTRLSIL.

The chain employs TRBV11-2 and TRBJ2-7; D is uncertain. CDR3 length: 13 residues. Germline CDR1 SGHAT, CDR2 FQNNGV. V was shortened by 5 bases and J by 0 bases, with 8 bases between the two germline ends. The CDR3 nucleotides read TGTGCCAGCAGCCAATTGATCTCCTACGAGCAGTACTTC. Protein sequence: CASSQLISYEQYF.

The genes are TRBV25-1 and TRBJ1-1; D call uncertain. Trimming removed 1 base at V and 1 base at J, with 16 bases between. Per germline, CDR1 MGHDK and CDR2 SYGVNS. CDR3 size: 17 residues. The CDR3 is CASSESASWQKNTEAFF. CDR3 coding DNA: TGTGCCAGCAGTGAATCGGCGTCGTGGCAGAAGAACACTGAAGCTTTCTTT.

This clone is a singleton in its sample. CDR3 sequence reads: CASSRKPGELFF. The CDR3 DNA sequence: TGTGCCAGCAGCCGGAAGCCCGGGGAGCTGTTTTTT. V and J are TRBV7-3 and TRBJ2-2, with D unresolved. Trimming took off 5 bases at V and 6 bases at J, with 7 bases between the two ends. The CDR3 runs to 12 residues. The germline V gene has CDR1 SGHTA and CDR2 FQGTGA.

The chain uses TRBV29-1 and TRBJ2-3; no clear D. This CDR3 has 14 residues. The V end lost 1 base, the J end lost 4 bases, and 12 bases lay between the germline ends. Germline CDR1 is SQVTM and CDR2 is ANQGSEA. The CDR3 coding sequence is TGCAGCGTTGAAGGGGGTCTAGTTGCAGATACGCAGTATTTT. Its protein is CSVEGGLVADTQYF.

The chain couples TRBV5-1 to TRBJ2-1; D is possibly TRBD1 (5 bases). CDR3 size: 15 residues. CDR1 and CDR2 from the germline V gene are SGHRS and YFSETQ. V lost 6 bases and J lost 4, with 17 bases in between. CDR3 coding DNA: TGCGCCAGCAACACGGACGGACAAGGGTACAATGAGCAGTTCTTC. It yields the protein CASNTDGQGYNEQFF.

As regards this clone: Just one base apart from a much larger clone, this may be a read error. CDR3: CASSQENHGYTF. The CDR3 DNA follows: TGCGCCAGCAGCCAAGAAAACCATGGCTACACCTTC. The chain has TRBV4-1 and TRBJ1-2, with unresolved D. Germline values: CDR1 MGHRA, CDR2 YSYEKL. CDR3 length: 12 amino acids. V lost 0 bases, J lost 6 bases, and 5 bases lay in between.

The chain joins TRBV19 to TRBJ2-7; the D gene is possibly TRBD1 (5 bases). Germline values: CDR1 LNHDA, CDR2 SQIVND (reference sequence). V was trimmed by 3 bases and J by 4 bases, leaving 10 bases between them. The CDR3 has 13 residues. DNA for the CDR3: TGTGCCAGTAGTATTGGGGCAGCTTACGAGCAGTACTTC. It translates to CASSIGAAYEQYF.

This rearrangement joins TRBV11-2 to TRBJ2-2; D is undetermined. The CDR3 consists of 14 residues. Germline values: CDR1 SGHAT, CDR2 FQNNGV. Trimming stripped 3 bases from V and 2 bases from J, with 7 bases between. CDR3 sequence reads: CASSLLGNTGELFF. The CDR3 DNA sequence: TGTGCCAGCAGCTTGCTGGGAAACACCGGGGAGCTGTTTTTT.